These 26 T cell receptor beta chains came from one sample sequenced in a study of CD8+ T cells in alopecia areata. In each case, RNA was isolated and then reverse transcribed into cDNA as the sequencing template. Sequenced by immunoSEQ multiplex PCR; TCRdb stores in-frame clones only, minus some. The repertoire holds 150,000 to 180,000 clones, under 60% seen once, with 15% to 20% in the top ten. Sequenced material: CD8+ T cells sorted from blood, taken at week 0. The receptors shown here come from a human donor with alopecia areata.

This clone was found a few times. The V and J genes are TRBV30 and TRBJ2-1; 7 nucleotides line up with TRBD1. Germline V gene lookup returns CDR1 GTSNPN and CDR2 SVGIG (reference sequence). This CDR3 is built from 14 residues. Trimming removed 2 bases from V and 0 bases from J; junction bases left unmatched: 1. DNA of the CDR3: TGTGCCTGGAGTTGGGACAGCTCCTACAATGAGCAGTTCTTC. As protein: CAWSWDSSYNEQFF.

This clone was counted only a few times. The genes are TRBV11-2 and TRBJ2-5, with D hard to call. Germline V CDR1 and CDR2: SGHAT, FQNNGV. The CDR3 sequence is 13 residues long. V was shortened by 2 bases and J by 4 bases, with 8 bases between the two germline ends. Here the CDR3 reads CASSLRTGETQYF. CDR3 nucleotide sequence: TGTGCCAGCAGCTTAAGGACGGGAGAGACCCAGTACTTC.

The chain employs TRBV29-1 and TRBJ1-2, with a tentative D call TRBD1 (5 bases). CDR3 length: 13 amino acids. Between the trimmed V and J ends, which lost 6 bases and 4 bases, there was a span of 15 bases. Germline CDR1 reads SQVTM; CDR2 reads ANQGSEA. CDR3 nucleotide sequence: TGCAGCGTACCCCGGGGGGGGAGCTATGGCTACACCTTC. Translation: CSVPRGGSYGYTF.

V gene TRBV7-2 combines with J gene TRBJ2-5; tentatively, D is TRBD1 (5 bases). This CDR3 region has 14 residues. V was shortened by 4 bases and J by 5 bases, with 14 bases between the two germline ends. CDR1 is SGHTA and CDR2 is FQGNSA in the germline V gene. This CDR3 is CASSYLPGRETQYF. The DNA for the CDR3 is TGTGCCAGCAGCTACTTACCAGGGCGGGAGACCCAGTACTTC.

This chain connects TRBV7-9 to TRBJ1-5; D might be TRBD1 (6 bases). The CDR3 spans 14 residues. CDR1 is SEHNR, CDR2 FQNEAQ, per germline (reference sequence). Trimming cost V 0 bases and J 9 bases, with 12 bases left between them. The CDR3 reads CASSLAEGERPQHF. CDR3 nucleotides: TGTGCCAGCAGCTTAGCGGAGGGGGAACGGCCCCAGCATTTT.

The chain has TRBV6-5 and TRBJ2-3; D gene uncertain. The CDR3 is 13 residues long. Germline loops: CDR1 MNHEY, CDR2 SVGAGI. Deletions cut 3 bases from V and 0 bases from J, with 4 bases between. CDR3 protein: CASSYGSTDTQYF. For the CDR3, the DNA is TGTGCCAGCAGTTATGGTAGCACAGATACGCAGTATTTT.

The J gene is TRBJ2-7, the V gene TRBV29-1; D unresolved. Trimming took off 6 bases at V and 4 bases at J, with 10 bases between the two ends. The germline V gene has CDR1 SQVTM and CDR2 ANQGSEA. The CDR3 is 11 residues long. For the CDR3, the DNA is TGCAGCGTGATGGAGTCGTACGAGCAGTACTTC. Protein: CSVMESYEQYF.

V usage is TRBV30 and J usage is TRBJ1-4; D not certain. The CDR3 sequence is 13 residues long. Germline-derived CDR1 and CDR2 are GTSNPN and SVGIG (reference sequence). The V gene lost 4 bases and the J gene lost 8 bases, with 14 bases spanning the gap. This CDR3 reads CAWTLLGREKLFF. CDR3 in DNA: TGTGCCTGGACCCTATTGGGGAGGGAAAAACTGTTTTTT.

The chain combines TRBV2 with TRBJ2-3; no clear D gene. Germline V gene lookup returns CDR1 SNHLY and CDR2 FYNNEI. V was cut by 4 bases and J by 3 bases, with 11 bases left in between. The CDR3 totals 14 residues. CDR3 sequence: CASSGVGTTDTQYF. In DNA, the CDR3 is TGTGCCAGCAGTGGAGTTGGAACGACAGATACGCAGTATTTT.

This clone was observed a few times. The gene calls are TRBV10-3 and TRBJ2-2, with TRBD1 matching 8 bases. CDR3 size: 14 residues. The junction had 5 bases not matched to a gene; V was cut back by 11 bases and J by 0 bases. CDR1 and CDR2 from the germline V gene are ENHRY and SYGVKD. This CDR3 is CAPGGQANTGELFF. DNA for the CDR3: TGTGCCCCCGGGGGACAGGCGAACACCGGGGAGCTGTTTTTT.

The gene calls are TRBV30 and TRBJ1-1; no definite D call. Germline V CDR1 and CDR2: GTSNPN, SVGIG (reference sequence). This CDR3 spans 16 amino acids. Trimming pared 6 bases from V and 4 bases from J, leaving 24 bases between. The CDR3 DNA is TGTGCCTGTTGGATACCCGGGTCCTTGGCTTTCACTGAAGCTTTCTTT. Amino acids: CACWIPGSLAFTEAFF.

This clone has a handful of counts. Other DNA sequences of this sample code for an identical CDR3. CDR3 coding DNA: TGCAGCGCGGACTCCTACAATGAGCAGTTCTTC. It is translated as CSADSYNEQFF. The chain is built from TRBV29-1 and TRBJ2-1, with D uncertain. The V end lost 7 bases, the J end lost 0 bases, and 4 bases lay between the germline ends. Germline lookup yields CDR1 SQVTM and CDR2 ANQGSEA. This CDR3 is 11 amino acids long.

This clone was detected a few times. The chain couples TRBV9 to TRBJ2-7; D is perhaps TRBD1 (5 bases). Per germline, CDR1 SGDLS and CDR2 YYNGEE. V was shortened by 4 bases and J by 6 bases, with 17 bases between the two germline ends. The CDR3 consists of 14 residues. Written as DNA, the CDR3 is TGTGCCAGCAGCCCCAGTGGGAAGGGGCCCGAGCAGTACTTC. Its translation is CASSPSGKGPEQYF. The complete variable domain, with remaining parts taken from reference TRBV9 and TRBJ2-7, reads DSGVTQTPKHLITATGQRVTLRCSPRSGDLSVYWYQQSLDQGLQFLIQYYNGEERAKGNILERFSAQQFPDLHSELNLSSLELGDSALYFCASSPSGKGPEQYFGPGTRLTVT.

This chain joins TRBV7-2 and TRBJ1-5; D perhaps matches TRBD1 (6 bases). The CDR3 spans 17 residues. Trimming cost V 5 bases and J 0 bases, with 17 bases left between them. In germline, CDR1 is SGHTA, CDR2 FQGNSA. DNA for the CDR3: TGTGCCAGCAGCCCAAGCGGGGGCCCTTATAGCAATCAGCCCCAGCATTTT. Its protein is CASSPSGGPYSNQPQHF.

This clone was recorded a few times. The junction departs from the called germline gene at one end, perhaps through a read error. The V gene is TRBV30, the J gene TRBJ1-1, with D maybe TRBD1 (5 bases). Per the germline V gene, CDR1 is GTSNPN and CDR2 is SVGIG (reference sequence). The CDR3 consists of 15 residues. Written as DNA, the CDR3 is TGTGCATGGAGGGAGGGGACTTACGACCTCACTGAAGCTTTCTTT. Residues: CAWREGTYDLTEAFF.

This clone was detected only once. The chain employs TRBV5-1 and TRBJ2-7, with 9 nucleotides matching TRBD2. CDR3 length equals 15 residues. The V gene's germline CDR1 is SGHRS and CDR2 YFSETQ. V lost 1 base and J lost 2; bases outside the gene matches: 4. CDR3 residues: CASSLSSGGTYEQYF. CDR3 nucleotides: TGCGCCAGCAGCTTGAGTAGCGGGGGAACCTACGAGCAGTACTTC. The variable domain in full, with the rest retrieved from reference TRBV5-1 and TRBJ2-7, is KAGVTQTPRYLIKTRGQQVTLSCSPISGHRSVSWYQQTPGQGLQFLFEYFSETQRNKGNFPGRFSGRQFSNSRSEMNVSTLELGDSALYLCASSLSSGGTYEQYFGPGTRLTVT.

This chain uses TRBV11-2 with TRBJ1-4; D call uncertain. Deletions cut 2 bases from V and 4 bases from J, with 11 bases between. In germline, CDR1 is SGHAT, CDR2 FQNNGV. This CDR3 contains 15 residues. The CDR3 loop reads CASSLRGGDNEKLFF. CDR3 DNA sequence: TGTGCCAGCAGCTTACGAGGCGGGGATAATGAAAAACTGTTTTTT.

A few counts support this clone. The rearrangement joins TRBV10-1 to TRBJ2-1; D remains unclear. The CDR3 extends over 14 amino acids. The germline V gene encodes CDR1 WNHNN and CDR2 SYGVQD (reference sequence). V was trimmed by 0 bases and J by 9 bases, leaving 12 bases between them. The CDR3 is CASSESSIGGEQFF. As DNA, the CDR3 is TGCGCCAGCAGTGAGTCGAGTATCGGTGGTGAGCAGTTCTTC.

The chain recombines TRBV27 with TRBJ1-2; 9 nucleotides line up with TRBD1. The CDR3 length is 14 residues. Trimming cost V 6 bases and J 8 bases; bases outside gene matches: 10. The V gene's germline CDR1 is MNHEY and CDR2 SMNVEV (reference sequence). The CDR3 loop is CASRALQGAQGYTF. In DNA, the CDR3 is TGTGCCAGCAGAGCGCTACAGGGGGCTCAGGGCTACACCTTC.

The rearrangement uses TRBV6-5 and TRBJ2-7; no firm D call. Trimming stripped 6 bases from V and 1 base from J, with 13 bases between. The CDR3 length is 14 residues. Germline CDR1 reads MNHEY; CDR2 reads SVGAGI. CDR3 residues: CASSLGWGSYEQYF. CDR3 nucleotides: TGTGCCAGCAGCCTCGGGTGGGGATCCTACGAGCAGTACTTC.

V and J are TRBV7-9 and TRBJ1-5; 8 positions match TRBD1. This CDR3 is 13 amino acids long. V trimming: 7 bases; J trimming: 5 bases; junction bases outside the gene matches: 4. Germline V gives CDR1 SEHNR, CDR2 FQNEAQ (reference sequence). CDR3 residues: CASTTTGDQPQHF. CDR3 in DNA: TGTGCCAGCACCACGACAGGGGATCAGCCCCAGCATTTT.

This clone has more than one count but fewer than ten. The CDR3 loop is CASSQDGQGTNVLTF. CDR3 DNA sequence: TGTGCCAGCAGCCAAGATGGACAGGGTACCAACGTCCTGACTTTC. The chain recombines TRBV14 with TRBJ2-6, with TRBD1 matching over 8 bases. This CDR3 has 15 amino acids. V gave up 0 bases and J gave up 8 bases; unmatched junction bases: 3. CDR1 is SGHDN and CDR2 is FVKESK in the germline V gene. The complete variable domain, with remaining parts taken from reference TRBV14 and TRBJ2-6, reads EAGVTQFPSHSVIEKGQTVTLRCDPISGHDNLYWYRRVMGKEIKFLLHFVKESKQDESGMPNNRFLAERTGGTYSTLKVQPAELEDSGVYFCASSQDGQGTNVLTFGAGSRLTVL.

This clone is termed medium-sized. The CDR3 DNA reads as TGTGCCAGCAGCTCAGGGACAGGGGGCGAGCAGTACTTC. Translation gives CASSSGTGGEQYF. V is TRBV11-2 and J is TRBJ2-7; 11 bases match TRBD1. CDR3 length: 13 residues. With V trimmed by 4 bases and J by 6 bases, 2 bases remained unmatched. From germline, CDR1 is SGHAT and CDR2 FQNNGV. Combining the CDR3 with reference TRBV11-2 and TRBJ2-7 gives the whole variable domain EAGVAQSPRYKIIEKRQSVAFWCNPISGHATLYWYQQILGQGPKLLIQFQNNGVVDDSQLPKDRFSAERLKGVDSTLKIQPAKLEDSAVYLCASSSGTGGEQYFGPGTRLTVT.

Remarks on this clone: This CDR3 is also generated by other DNA sequences in the sample. V is TRBV5-1 and J is TRBJ2-7; D unresolved. Germline V lookup: CDR1 SGHRS, CDR2 YFSETQ. The CDR3 sequence is 11 residues long. Between the trimmed V and J ends, which lost 4 bases and 3 bases, there was a span of 5 bases. For the CDR3, the DNA is TGCGCCAGCAGCCCGGGCTACGAGCAGTACTTC. This translates into CASSPGYEQYF. Full variable domain (remainder filled in from reference TRBV5-1 and TRBJ2-7): KAGVTQTPRYLIKTRGQQVTLSCSPISGHRSVSWYQQTPGQGLQFLFEYFSETQRNKGNFPGRFSGRQFSNSRSEMNVSTLELGDSALYLCASSPGYEQYFGPGTRLTVT.

This chain links TRBV7-8 with TRBJ2-2, with D perhaps matching TRBD1 (5 bases). V was cut by 1 base and J by 2 bases, with 5 bases left in between. Per the germline V gene, CDR1 is SGHVS and CDR2 is FQNEAQ. CDR3 length equals 14 residues. The CDR3 loop is CASSLGGNTGELFF. The CDR3 DNA sequence: TGTGCCAGCAGCTTAGGGGGCAACACCGGGGAGCTGTTTTTT.

V usage is TRBV27 and J usage is TRBJ2-3; D might be TRBD1 (5 bases). From germline, CDR1 is MNHEY and CDR2 SMNVEV (reference sequence). The CDR3 consists of 14 residues. Trimming left V 1 base short and J 4 bases short, with 9 bases between. The CDR3 reads CASSLYRSADTQYF. For the CDR3, the DNA is TGTGCCAGCAGTTTATACAGGTCCGCAGATACGCAGTATTTT.